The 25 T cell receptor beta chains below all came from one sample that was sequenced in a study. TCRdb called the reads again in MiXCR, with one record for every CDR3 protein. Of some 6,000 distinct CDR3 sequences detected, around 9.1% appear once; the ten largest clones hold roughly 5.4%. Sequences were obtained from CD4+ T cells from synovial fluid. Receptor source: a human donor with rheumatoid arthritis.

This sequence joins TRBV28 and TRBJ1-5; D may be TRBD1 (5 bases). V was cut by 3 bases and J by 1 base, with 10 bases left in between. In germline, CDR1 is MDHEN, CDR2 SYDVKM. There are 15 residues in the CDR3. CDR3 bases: TGTGCCAGCAGTTTTTACCGGGACAGCAATCAGCCCCAGCATTTT. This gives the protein CASSFYRDSNQPQHF.

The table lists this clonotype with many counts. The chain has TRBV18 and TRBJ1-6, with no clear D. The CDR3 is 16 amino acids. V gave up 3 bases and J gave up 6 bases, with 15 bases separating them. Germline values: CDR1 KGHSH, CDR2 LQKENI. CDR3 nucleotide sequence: TGTGCCAGCTCACCCAACGACGTTACGGTTAATTCACCCCTCCACTTT. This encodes CASSPNDVTVNSPLHF.

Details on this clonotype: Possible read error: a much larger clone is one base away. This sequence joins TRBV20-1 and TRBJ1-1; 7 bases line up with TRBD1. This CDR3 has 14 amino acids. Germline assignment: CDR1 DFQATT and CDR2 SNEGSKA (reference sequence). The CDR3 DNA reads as TGCAGTGCTTCCCGGGACAGCCTGAACACTGAAGCTTACTTT. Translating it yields CSASRDSLNTEAYF.

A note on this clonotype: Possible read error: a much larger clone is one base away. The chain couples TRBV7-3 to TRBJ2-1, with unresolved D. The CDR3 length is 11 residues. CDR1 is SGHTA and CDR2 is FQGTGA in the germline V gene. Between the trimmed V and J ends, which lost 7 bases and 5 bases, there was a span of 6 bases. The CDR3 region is CASNSNNEQFF. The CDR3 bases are TGTGCCAGCAACTCTAACAATGAGCAGTTCTTC.

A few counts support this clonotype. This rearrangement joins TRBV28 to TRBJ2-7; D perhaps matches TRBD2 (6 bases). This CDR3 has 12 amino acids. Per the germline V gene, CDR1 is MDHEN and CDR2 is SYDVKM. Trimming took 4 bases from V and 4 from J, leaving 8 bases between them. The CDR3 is CASSSGRYEQYF. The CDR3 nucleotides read TGTGCCAGCAGTTCGGGGAGGTACGAGCAGTACTTC.

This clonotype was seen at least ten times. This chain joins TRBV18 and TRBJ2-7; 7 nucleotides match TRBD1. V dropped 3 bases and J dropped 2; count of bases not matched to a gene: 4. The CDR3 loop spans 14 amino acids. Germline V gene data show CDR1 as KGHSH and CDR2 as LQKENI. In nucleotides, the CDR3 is TGTGCCAGCTCACCGGGGACAGACGCCTACGAGCAGTACTTC. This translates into CASSPGTDAYEQYF.

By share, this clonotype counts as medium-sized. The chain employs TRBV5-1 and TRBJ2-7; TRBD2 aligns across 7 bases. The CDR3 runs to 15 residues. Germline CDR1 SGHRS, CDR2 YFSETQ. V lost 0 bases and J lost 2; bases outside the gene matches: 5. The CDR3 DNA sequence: TGCGCCAGCAGCTTGGAGGCTAGCGGAACCTACGAGCAGTACTTC. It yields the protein CASSLEASGTYEQYF.

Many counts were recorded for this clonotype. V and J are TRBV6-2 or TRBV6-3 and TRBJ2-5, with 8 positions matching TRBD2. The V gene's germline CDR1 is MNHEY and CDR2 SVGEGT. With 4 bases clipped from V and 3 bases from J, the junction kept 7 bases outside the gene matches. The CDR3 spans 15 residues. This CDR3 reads CASSSHTSGEETQYF. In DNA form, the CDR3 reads TGTGCCAGCAGTTCGCATACTAGCGGTGAAGAGACCCAGTACTTC.

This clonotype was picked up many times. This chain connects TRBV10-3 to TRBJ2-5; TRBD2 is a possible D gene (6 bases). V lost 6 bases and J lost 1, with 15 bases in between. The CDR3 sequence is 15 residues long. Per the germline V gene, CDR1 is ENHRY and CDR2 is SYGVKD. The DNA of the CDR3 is TGTGCCATCAGCGGGGGACCAAATACCCAAGAGACCCAGTACTTC. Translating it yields CAISGGPNTQETQYF.

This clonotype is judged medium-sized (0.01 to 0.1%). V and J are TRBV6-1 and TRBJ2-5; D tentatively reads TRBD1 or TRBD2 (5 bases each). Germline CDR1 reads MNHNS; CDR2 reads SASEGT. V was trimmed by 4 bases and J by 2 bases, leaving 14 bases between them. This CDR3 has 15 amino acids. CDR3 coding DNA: TGTGCCAGCAGTGCCCACCGGGACCATCAAGAGACCCAGTACTTC. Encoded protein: CASSAHRDHQETQYF.

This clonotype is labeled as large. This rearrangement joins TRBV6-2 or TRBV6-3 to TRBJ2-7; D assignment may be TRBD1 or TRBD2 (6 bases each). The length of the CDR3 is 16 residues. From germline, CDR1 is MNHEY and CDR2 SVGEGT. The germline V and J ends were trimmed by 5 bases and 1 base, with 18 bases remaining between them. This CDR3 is CASSTLAGTLSYEQYF. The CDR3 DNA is TGTGCCAGCAGTACCCTGGCGGGGACACTATCCTACGAGCAGTACTTC.

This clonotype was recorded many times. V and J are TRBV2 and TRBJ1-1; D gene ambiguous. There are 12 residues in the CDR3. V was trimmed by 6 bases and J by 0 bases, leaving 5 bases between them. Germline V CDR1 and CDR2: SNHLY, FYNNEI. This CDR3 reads CASRQMNTEAFF. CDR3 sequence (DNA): TGTGCCAGCAGACAAATGAACACTGAAGCTTTCTTT.

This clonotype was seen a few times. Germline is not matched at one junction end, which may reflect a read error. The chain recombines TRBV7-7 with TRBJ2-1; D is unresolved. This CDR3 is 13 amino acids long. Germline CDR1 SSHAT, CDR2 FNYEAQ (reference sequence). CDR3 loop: CASSLDRYNEQFF. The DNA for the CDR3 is TGTGCTAGCAGCTTAGACCGATACAATGAGCAGTTCTTC.

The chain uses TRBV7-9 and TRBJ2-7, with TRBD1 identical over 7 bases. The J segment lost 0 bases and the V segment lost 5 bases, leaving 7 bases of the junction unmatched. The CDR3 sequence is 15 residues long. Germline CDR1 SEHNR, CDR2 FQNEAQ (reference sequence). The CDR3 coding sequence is TGTGCCAGCAGCATCGCCGGGACAGTCTCCTACGAGCAGTACTTC. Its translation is CASSIAGTVSYEQYF.

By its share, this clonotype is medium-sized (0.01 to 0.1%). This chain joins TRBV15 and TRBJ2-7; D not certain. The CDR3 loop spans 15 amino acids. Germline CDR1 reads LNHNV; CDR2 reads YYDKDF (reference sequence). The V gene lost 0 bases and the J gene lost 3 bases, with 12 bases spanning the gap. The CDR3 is CATSRDLGPGYEQYF. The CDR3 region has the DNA TGTGCCACCAGCAGAGATCTTGGTCCAGGCTACGAGCAGTACTTC.

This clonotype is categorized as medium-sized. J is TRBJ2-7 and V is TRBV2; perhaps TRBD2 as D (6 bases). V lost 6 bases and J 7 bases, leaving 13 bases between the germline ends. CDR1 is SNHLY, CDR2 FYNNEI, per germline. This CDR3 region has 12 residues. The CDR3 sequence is CASRGSGFEQYF. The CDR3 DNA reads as TGTGCCAGCAGGGGTAGCGGTTTTGAGCAGTACTTC.

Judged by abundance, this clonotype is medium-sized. CDR3 sequence: CASSGGQGVQPQHF. As DNA, the CDR3 is TGTGCCAGCAGTGGGGGACAGGGGGTTCAGCCCCAGCATTTT. The chain couples TRBV2 to TRBJ1-5; TRBD1 matches at 11 bases. V shed 4 bases, J shed 6 bases, and the junction held 2 bases outside the gene matches. Germline lookup yields CDR1 SNHLY and CDR2 FYNNEI. This CDR3 is built from 14 residues.

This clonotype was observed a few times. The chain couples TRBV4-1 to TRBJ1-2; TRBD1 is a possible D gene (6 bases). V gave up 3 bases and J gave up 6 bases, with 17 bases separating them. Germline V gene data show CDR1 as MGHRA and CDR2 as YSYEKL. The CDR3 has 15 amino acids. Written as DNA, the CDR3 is TGCGCCAGCAGCCATAACAGGGTTCTTCATCATGGCTACACCTTC. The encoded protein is CASSHNRVLHHGYTF.

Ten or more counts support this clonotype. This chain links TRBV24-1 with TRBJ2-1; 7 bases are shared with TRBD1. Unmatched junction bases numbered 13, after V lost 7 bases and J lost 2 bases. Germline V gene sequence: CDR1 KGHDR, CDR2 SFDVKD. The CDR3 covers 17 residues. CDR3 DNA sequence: TGTGCCACCAGCAGAGATACCGGGACAGAAGCCTACAATGAGCAGTTCTTC. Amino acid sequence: CATSRDTGTEAYNEQFF.

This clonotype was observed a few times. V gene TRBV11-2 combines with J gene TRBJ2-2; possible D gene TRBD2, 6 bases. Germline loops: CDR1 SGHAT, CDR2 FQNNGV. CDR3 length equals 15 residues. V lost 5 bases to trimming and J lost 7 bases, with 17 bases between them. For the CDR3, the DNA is TGTGCCAGCAGCCGACTTGGCGGGATTGGCGGGGAGCTGTTTTTT. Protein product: CASSRLGGIGGELFF. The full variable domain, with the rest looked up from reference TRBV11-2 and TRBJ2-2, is EAGVAQSPRYKIIEKRQSVAFWCNPISGHATLYWYQQILGQGPKLLIQFQNNGVVDDSQLPKDRFSAERLKGVDSTLKIQPAKLEDSAVYLCASSRLGGIGGELFFGEGSRLTVL.

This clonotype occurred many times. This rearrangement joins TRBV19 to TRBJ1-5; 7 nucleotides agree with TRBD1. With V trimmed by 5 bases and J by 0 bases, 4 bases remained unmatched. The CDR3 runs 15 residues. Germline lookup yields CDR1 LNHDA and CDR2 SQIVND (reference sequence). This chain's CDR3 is CASSATGYSNQPQHF. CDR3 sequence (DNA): TGTGCCAGTAGTGCGACAGGGTATAGCAATCAGCCCCAGCATTTT.

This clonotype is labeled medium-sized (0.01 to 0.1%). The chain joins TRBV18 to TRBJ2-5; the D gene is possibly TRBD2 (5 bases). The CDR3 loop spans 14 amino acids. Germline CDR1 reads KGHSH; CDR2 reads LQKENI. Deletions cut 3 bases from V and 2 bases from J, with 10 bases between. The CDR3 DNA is TGTGCCAGCTCACCGGGAGTGGGACAAGAGACCCAGTACTTC. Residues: CASSPGVGQETQYF.

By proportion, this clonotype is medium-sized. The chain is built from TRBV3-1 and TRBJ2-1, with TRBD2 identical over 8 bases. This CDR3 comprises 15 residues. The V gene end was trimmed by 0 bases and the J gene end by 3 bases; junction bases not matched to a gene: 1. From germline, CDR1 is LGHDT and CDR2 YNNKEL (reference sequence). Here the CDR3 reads CASSQDSGNYNEQFF. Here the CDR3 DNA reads TGTGCCAGCAGCCAAGATAGCGGGAACTACAATGAGCAGTTCTTC.

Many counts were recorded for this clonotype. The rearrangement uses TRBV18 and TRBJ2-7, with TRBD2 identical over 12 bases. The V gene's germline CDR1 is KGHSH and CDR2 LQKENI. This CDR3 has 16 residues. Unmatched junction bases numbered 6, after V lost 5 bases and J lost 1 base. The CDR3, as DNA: TGTGCCAGCTCATCAGGACTAGCGGGACTATCCTACGAGCAGTACTTC. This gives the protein CASSSGLAGLSYEQYF.

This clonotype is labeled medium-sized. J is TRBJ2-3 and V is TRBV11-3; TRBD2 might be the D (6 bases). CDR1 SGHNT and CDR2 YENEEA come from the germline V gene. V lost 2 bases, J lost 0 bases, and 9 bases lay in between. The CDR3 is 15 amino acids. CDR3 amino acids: CASSLLGLSTDTQYF. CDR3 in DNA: TGTGCCAGCAGCTTACTGGGACTTAGCACAGATACGCAGTATTTT.